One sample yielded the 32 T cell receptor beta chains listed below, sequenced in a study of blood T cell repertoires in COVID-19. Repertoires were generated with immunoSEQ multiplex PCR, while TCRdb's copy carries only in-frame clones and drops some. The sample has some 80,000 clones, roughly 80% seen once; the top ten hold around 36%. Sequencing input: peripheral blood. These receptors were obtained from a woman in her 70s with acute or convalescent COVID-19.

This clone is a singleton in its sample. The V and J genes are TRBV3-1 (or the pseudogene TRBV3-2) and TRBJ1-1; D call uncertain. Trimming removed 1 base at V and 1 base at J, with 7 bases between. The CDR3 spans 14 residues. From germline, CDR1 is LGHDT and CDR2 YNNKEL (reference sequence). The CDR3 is CASSQVAGNTEAFF. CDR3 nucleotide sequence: TGTGCCAGCAGCCAAGTCGCAGGGAACACTGAAGCTTTCTTT.

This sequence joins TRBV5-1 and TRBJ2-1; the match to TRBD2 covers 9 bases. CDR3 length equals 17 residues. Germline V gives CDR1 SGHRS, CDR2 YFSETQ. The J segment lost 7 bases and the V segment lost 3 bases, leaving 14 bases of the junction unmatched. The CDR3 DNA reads TGCGCCAGCAGCTCCCTTAGCGGGGGCATCGGAACTAATGAGCAGTTCTTC. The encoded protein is CASSSLSGGIGTNEQFF. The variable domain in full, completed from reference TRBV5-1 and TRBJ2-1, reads KAGVTQTPRYLIKTRGQQVTLSCSPISGHRSVSWYQQTPGQGLQFLFEYFSETQRNKGNFPGRFSGRQFSNSRSEMNVSTLELGDSALYLCASSSLSGGIGTNEQFFGPGTRLTVL.

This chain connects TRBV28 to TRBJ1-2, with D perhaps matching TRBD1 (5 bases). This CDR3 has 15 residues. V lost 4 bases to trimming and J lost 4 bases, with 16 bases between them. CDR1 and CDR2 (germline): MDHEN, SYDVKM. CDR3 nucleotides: TGTGCCAGCAGTTCCTTTAACAGAAGGGGCTATGGCTACACCTTC. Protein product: CASSSFNRRGYGYTF.

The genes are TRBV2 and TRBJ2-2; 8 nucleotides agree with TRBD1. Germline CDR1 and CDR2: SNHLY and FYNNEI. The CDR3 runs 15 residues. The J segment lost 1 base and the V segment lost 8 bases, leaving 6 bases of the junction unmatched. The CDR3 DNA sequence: TGTGCCAGCCGGCAGGGGGCACGGAACACCGGGGAGCTGTTTTTT. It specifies CASRQGARNTGELFF.

In DNA, the CDR3 is TGTGCCATCAGTGAGTCGGGAGGGGCAGGGGATCAGCCCCAGCATTTT. Translating gives CAISESGGAGDQPQHF. The gene calls are TRBV10-3 and TRBJ1-5; D may be TRBD1 (6 bases). Trimming took 0 bases from V and 5 from J, leaving 14 bases between them. The CDR3 extends over 16 amino acids. Germline V gives CDR1 ENHRY, CDR2 SYGVKD.

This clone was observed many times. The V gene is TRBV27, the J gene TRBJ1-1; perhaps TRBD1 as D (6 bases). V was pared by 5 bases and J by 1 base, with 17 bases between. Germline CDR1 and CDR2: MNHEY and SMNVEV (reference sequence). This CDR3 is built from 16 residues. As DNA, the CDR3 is TGTGCCAGCAGTCTAATCCCTGGGGGCCCGAACACTGAAGCTTTCTTT. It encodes CASSLIPGGPNTEAFF.

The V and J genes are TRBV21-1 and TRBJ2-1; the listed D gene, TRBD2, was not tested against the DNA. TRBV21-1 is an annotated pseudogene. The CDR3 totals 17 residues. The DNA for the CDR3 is TGTGCCAGCAGCCCACGGAGTTCTAGCGGGTGTGTCGATGAGCAGTTCTTC. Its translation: CASSPRSSSGCVDEQFF.

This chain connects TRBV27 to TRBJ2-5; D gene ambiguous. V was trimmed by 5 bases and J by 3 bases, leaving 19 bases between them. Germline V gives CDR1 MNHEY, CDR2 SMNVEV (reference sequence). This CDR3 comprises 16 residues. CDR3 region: CASSQNAGRFKETQYF. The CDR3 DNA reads TGTGCCAGCAGTCAGAACGCAGGCAGATTCAAAGAGACCCAGTACTTC.

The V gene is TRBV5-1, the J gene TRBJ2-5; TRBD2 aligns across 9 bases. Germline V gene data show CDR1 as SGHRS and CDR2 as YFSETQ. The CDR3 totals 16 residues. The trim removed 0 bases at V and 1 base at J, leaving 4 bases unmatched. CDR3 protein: CASSLAVLAGQETQYF. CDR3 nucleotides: TGCGCCAGCAGCTTGGCAGTACTAGCGGGCCAAGAGACCCAGTACTTC.

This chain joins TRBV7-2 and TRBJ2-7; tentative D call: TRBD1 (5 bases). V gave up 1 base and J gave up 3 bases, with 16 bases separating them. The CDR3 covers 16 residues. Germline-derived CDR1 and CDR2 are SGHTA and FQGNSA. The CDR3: CASSLVGAQQNYEQYF. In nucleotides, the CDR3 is TGTGCCAGCAGCTTAGTAGGGGCACAGCAGAACTACGAGCAGTACTTC.

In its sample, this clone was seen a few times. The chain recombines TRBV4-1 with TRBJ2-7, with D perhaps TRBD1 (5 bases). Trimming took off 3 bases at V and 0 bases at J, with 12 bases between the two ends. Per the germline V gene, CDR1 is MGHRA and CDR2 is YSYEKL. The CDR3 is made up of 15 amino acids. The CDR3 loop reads CASSQKWGFSYEQYF. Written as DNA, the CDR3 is TGCGCCAGCAGCCAGAAGTGGGGCTTCTCCTACGAGCAGTACTTC.

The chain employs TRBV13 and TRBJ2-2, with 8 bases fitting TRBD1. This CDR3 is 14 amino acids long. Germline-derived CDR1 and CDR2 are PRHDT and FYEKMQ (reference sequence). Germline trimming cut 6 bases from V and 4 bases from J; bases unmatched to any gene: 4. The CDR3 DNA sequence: TGTGCCAGCAGGCCCAGGGGGCGCACCGGGGAGCTGTTTTTT. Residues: CASRPRGRTGELFF.

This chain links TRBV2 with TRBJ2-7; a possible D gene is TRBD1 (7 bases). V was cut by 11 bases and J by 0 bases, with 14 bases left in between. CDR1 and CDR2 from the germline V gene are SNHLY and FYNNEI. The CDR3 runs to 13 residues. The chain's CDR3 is CASGGPSSYEQYF. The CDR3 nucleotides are TGTGCCTCAGGGGGGCCGAGCTCCTACGAGCAGTACTTC.

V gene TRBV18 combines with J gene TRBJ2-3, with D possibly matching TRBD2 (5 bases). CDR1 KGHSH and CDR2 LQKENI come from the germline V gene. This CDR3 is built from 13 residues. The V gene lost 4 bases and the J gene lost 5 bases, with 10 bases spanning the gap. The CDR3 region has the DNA TGTGCCAGCTCACGCGGCCGGGGAGATACGCAGTATTTT. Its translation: CASSRGRGDTQYF.

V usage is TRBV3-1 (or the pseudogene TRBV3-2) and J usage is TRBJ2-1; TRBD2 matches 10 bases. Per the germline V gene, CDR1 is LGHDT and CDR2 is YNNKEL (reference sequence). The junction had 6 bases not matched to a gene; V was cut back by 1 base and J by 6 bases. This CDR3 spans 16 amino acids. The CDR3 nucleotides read TGTGCCAGCAGCCAAGTTGCGCTAGCGGGAGTCAATGAGCAGTTCTTC. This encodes CASSQVALAGVNEQFF.

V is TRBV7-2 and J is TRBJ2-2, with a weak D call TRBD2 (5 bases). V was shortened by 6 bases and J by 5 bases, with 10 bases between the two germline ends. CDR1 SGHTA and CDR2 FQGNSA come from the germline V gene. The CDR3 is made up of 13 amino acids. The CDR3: CASRLGSTGELFF. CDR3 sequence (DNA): TGTGCCAGCAGACTAGGTAGTACCGGGGAGCTGTTTTTT.

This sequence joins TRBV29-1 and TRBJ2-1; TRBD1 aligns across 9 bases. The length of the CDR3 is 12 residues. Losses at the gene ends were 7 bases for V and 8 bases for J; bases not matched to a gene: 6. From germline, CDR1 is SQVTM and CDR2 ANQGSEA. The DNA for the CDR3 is TGCAGCGCCGACACAGGGGGCCATGAGCAGTTCTTC. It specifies CSADTGGHEQFF.

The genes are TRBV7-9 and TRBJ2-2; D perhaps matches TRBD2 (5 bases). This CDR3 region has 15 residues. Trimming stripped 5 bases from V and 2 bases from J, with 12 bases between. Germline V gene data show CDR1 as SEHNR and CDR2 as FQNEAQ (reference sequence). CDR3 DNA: TGTGCCAGCAGCCCATGGACTGGTAACACCGGGGAGCTGTTTTTT. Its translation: CASSPWTGNTGELFF.

The CDR3 DNA reads as TGTGCCAGCAGTTACTCGAAGGGCCGGGGGAATGAGCAGTTCTTC. It translates to CASSYSKGRGNEQFF. The chain employs TRBV6-6 and TRBJ2-1; TRBD2 is a possible D gene (6 bases). Germline-derived CDR1 and CDR2 are MNHNY and SVGAGI (reference sequence). Trimming took 0 bases from V and 7 from J, leaving 13 bases between them. CDR3 length: 15 residues.

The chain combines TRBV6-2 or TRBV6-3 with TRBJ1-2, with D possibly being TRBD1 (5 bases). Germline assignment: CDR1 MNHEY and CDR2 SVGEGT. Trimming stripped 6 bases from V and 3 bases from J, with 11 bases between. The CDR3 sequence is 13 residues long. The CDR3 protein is CASSPAGHYGYTF. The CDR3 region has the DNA TGTGCCAGCAGCCCTGCAGGGCACTATGGCTACACCTTC.

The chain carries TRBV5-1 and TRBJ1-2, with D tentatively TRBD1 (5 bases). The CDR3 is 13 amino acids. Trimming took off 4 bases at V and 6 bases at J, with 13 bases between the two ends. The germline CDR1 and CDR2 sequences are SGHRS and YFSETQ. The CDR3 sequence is CASSPDGGNGYTF. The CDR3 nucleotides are TGCGCCAGCAGCCCTGACGGGGGGAATGGCTACACCTTC.

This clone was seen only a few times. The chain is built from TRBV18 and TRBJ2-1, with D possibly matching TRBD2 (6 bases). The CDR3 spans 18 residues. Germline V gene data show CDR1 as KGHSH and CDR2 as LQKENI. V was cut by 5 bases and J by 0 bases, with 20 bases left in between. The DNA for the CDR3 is TGTGCCAGCTCAACCCGGGACTCCCAGTCCTTCTCCTACAATGAGCAGTTCTTC. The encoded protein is CASSTRDSQSFSYNEQFF. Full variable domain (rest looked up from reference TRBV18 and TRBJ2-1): NAGVMQNPRHLVRRRGQEARLRCSPMKGHSHVYWYRQLPEEGLKFMVYLQKENIIDESGMPKERFSAEFPKEGPSILRIQQVVRGDSAAYFCASSTRDSQSFSYNEQFFGPGTRLTVL.

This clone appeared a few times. The CDR3 DNA sequence: TGTGCCAGTAGTAGAACGCAGGGGTCGGATCAGCCCCAGCATTTT. Translated: CASSRTQGSDQPQHF. This sequence joins TRBV19 and TRBJ1-5; a weak D match, TRBD1 (6 bases). The V and J ends lost 4 bases and 5 bases respectively, with 15 bases between them. The CDR3 extends over 15 amino acids. Germline V gene sequence: CDR1 LNHDA, CDR2 SQIVND (reference sequence).

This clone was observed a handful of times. CDR3 DNA sequence: TGTGCCAGCAGCCAAGAAGGAGGCGGGCAAGAGACCCAGTACTTC. Translating gives CASSQEGGGQETQYF. The rearrangement uses TRBV3-1 (or the pseudogene TRBV3-2) and TRBJ2-5; D possibly corresponds to TRBD2 (5 bases). Per the germline V gene, CDR1 is LGHDT and CDR2 is YNNKEL (reference sequence). This CDR3 is built from 15 residues. Trimming took 0 bases from V and 2 from J, leaving 10 bases between them.

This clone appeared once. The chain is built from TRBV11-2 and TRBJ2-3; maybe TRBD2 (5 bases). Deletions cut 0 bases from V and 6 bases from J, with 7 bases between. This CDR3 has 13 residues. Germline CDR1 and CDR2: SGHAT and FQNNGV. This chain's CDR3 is CASSLDSGDTQYF. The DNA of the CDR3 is TGTGCCAGCAGCTTAGATTCGGGGGATACGCAGTATTTT.

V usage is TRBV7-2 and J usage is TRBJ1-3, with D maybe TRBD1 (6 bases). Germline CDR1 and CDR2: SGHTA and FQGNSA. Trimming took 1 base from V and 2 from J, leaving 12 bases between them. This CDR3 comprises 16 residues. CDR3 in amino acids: CASSLEQGATGNTIYF. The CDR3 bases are TGTGCCAGCAGCTTAGAACAGGGAGCAACTGGAAACACCATATATTTT.

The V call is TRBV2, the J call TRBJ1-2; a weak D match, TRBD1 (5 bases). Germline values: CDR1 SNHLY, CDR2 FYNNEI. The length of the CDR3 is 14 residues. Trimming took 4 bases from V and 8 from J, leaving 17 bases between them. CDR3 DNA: TGTGCCAGCAGTGTGGAATCGACCCGACAGGGCTACACCTTC. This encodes CASSVESTRQGYTF.

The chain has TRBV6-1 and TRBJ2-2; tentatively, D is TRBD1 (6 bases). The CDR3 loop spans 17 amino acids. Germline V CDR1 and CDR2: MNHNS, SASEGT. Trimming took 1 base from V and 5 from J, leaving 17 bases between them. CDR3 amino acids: CASSEGRYRAKTGELFF. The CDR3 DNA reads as TGTGCCAGCAGTGAAGGTCGATACAGGGCTAAGACCGGGGAGCTGTTTTTT.

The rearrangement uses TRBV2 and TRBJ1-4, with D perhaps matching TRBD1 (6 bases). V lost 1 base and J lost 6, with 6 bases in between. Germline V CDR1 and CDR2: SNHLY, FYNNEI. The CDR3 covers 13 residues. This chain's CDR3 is CASSEDRDEKLFF. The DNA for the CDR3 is TGTGCCAGCAGTGAAGACAGGGATGAAAAACTGTTTTTT.

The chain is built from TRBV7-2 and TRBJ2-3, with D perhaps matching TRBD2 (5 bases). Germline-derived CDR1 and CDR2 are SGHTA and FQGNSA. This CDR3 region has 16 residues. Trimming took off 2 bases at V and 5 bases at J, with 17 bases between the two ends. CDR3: CASSLRPSRTGDTQYF. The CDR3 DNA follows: TGTGCCAGCAGCTTACGGCCTAGCAGGACGGGAGATACGCAGTATTTT.

The DNA of the CDR3 is TGCAGCGTTGAAGGACAACCAAATGAAAAACTGTTTTTT. Amino acid sequence: CSVEGQPNEKLFF. The chain combines TRBV29-1 with TRBJ1-4; D remains ambiguous. Germline V CDR1 and CDR2: SQVTM, ANQGSEA. V was shortened by 1 base and J by 5 bases, with 8 bases between the two germline ends. This CDR3 comprises 13 residues.

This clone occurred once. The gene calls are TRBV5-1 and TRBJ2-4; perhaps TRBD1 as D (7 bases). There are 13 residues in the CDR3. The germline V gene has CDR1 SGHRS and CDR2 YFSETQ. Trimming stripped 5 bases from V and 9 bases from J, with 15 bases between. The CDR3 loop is CASSRLQGGIQYF. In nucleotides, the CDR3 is TGCGCCAGCAGTCGTCTTCAGGGGGGCATTCAGTACTTC.